This TCR beta chain was sequenced in a study of control samples from healthy donors and cancer patients (dated by TCRdb to 2019 to 2021). Concerning this clone: Its specific antigen is unknown. Per-base quality was not reported, and no clone a single base away is much larger than it.

The library relied on the immunoSEQ multiplex PCR assay. TCRdb mirrors the immuneACCESS table, restricted to in-frame sequences. Some clones are absent from its copies; in checked studies, under half trace to an unresolved V gene, and the reason for the others is unknown. Counted in this sample were 140,000 to 150,000 clones; about nine tenths of them appeared once. The ten largest make up less than 5% of the sample. The CDR3 spans 17 residues, from the cysteine through the phenylalanine. CDR3 DNA only is kept here, 51 bases in frame from base 1. Relative to germline, V is 3 bases shorter and J is 1 base shorter, with 13 bases between their ends. CDR1 MGHDK and CDR2 SYGVNS were looked up in the germline V gene.

The receptor's source is a man between 25 and 39 years old in good health. The sample was blood. The V and J segments used are TRBV25-1 and TRBJ1-6, and perhaps TRBD1 as D gene, on 5 matching bases. The sequence in DNA is TGTGCCAGCAGTGACTCTATCGGGGGTTCCTATAATTCACCCCTCCACTTT. Translation gives CASSDSIGGSYNSPLHF.